The 24 T cell receptor beta chains reported below all come from one sample, sequenced in a study of identical twins. TCRdb called the 5' RACE reads again in MiXCR, with one record for every CDR3 protein. The table includes some 190,000 distinct CDR3 sequences, 15% to 20% detected once. These data also formed part of another study, on T cells expressing NK-cell markers.

Sequencing was done on a sample of CD8+ T cells sorted from blood. Receptors were obtained from a woman aged 18-29 years in good health.

At least ten counts were recorded for this clonotype. V gene TRBV12-3 or TRBV12-4 combines with J gene TRBJ1-2; D may be TRBD1 (6 bases). The CDR3 runs to 15 residues. V lost 6 bases and J 1 base, leaving 15 bases between the germline ends. The DNA for the CDR3 is TGTGCCAGCAGCCCTGGACAGCTGATTAACTATGGCTACACCTTC. This gives the protein CASSPGQLINYGYTF.

This chain joins TRBV7-9 and TRBJ2-5, with 13 bases lining up with TRBD2. CDR1 and CDR2 from the germline V gene are SEHNR and FQNEAQ (reference sequence). Losses at the gene ends were 5 bases for V and 9 bases for J; bases not matched to a gene: 9. The CDR3 extends over 15 amino acids. CDR3 sequence (DNA): TGTGCCAGCAGCCTGGGACTAGCGGGGCTCGGGGCCCAGTACTTC. It codes for CASSLGLAGLGAQYF.

J is TRBJ2-3 and V is TRBV12-3 or TRBV12-4, with a possible D match to TRBD1 (7 bases). The CDR3 length is 15 residues. Trimming stripped 3 bases from V and 2 bases from J, with 12 bases between. The CDR3 DNA reads as TGTGCCAGCAGTTTGGCAGGGGGGATCACAGATACGCAGTATTTT. The encoded protein is CASSLAGGITDTQYF.

This clonotype came up a few times. The CDR3 bases are TGTGCCAGCAGTAGACTTTCGAACACTGAAGCTTTCTTT. Its translation: CASSRLSNTEAFF. The rearrangement uses TRBV6-1 and TRBJ1-1; D gene ambiguous. This CDR3 comprises 13 residues. Deletions cut 5 bases from V and 1 base from J, with 8 bases between. Germline assignment: CDR1 MNHNS and CDR2 SASEGT.

V and J are TRBV29-1 and TRBJ2-1; TRBD1 might be the D (6 bases). V shed 6 bases and J shed 0 bases, with 15 bases lying between them. CDR1 and CDR2 (germline): SQVTM, ANQGSEA. The CDR3 has 15 residues. CDR3 coding DNA: TGCAGCGTGGTGGGCAGGGGTCTCTCCTACAATGAGCAGTTCTTC. Translation: CSVVGRGLSYNEQFF.

This clonotype was observed a few times. DNA for the CDR3: TGTGCCATCAGGGGATGGACTGAAGCTTTCTTT. Protein product: CAIRGWTEAFF. The chain carries TRBV12-3 or TRBV12-4 and TRBJ1-1, with D tentatively TRBD1 (6 bases). The CDR3 runs to 11 residues. V was shortened by 10 bases and J by 5 bases, with 11 bases between the two germline ends.

The rearrangement links TRBV6-1 to TRBJ1-6, with a tentative D call TRBD1 (6 bases). V was pared by 7 bases and J by 2 bases, with 15 bases between. Per germline, CDR1 MNHNS and CDR2 SASEGT. The CDR3 is 16 residues long. CDR3 DNA: TGTGCCAGCACTCAGGGGCGGACCCCCTATAATTCACCCCTCCACTTT. It yields the protein CASTQGRTPYNSPLHF.

The rearrangement joins TRBV15 to TRBJ2-5, with a weak D call TRBD1 (6 bases). Trimming left V 1 base short and J 4 bases short, with 13 bases between. Germline assignment: CDR1 LNHNV and CDR2 YYDKDF (reference sequence). The CDR3 consists of 15 residues. The CDR3 spells CATSRGDRIGETQYF. In DNA, the CDR3 is TGTGCCACCAGCAGAGGCGACAGGATCGGAGAGACCCAGTACTTC.

This clonotype was picked up a small number of times. The chain links TRBV7-3 to TRBJ1-1; D gene ambiguous. CDR3 length equals 16 residues. V dropped 5 bases and J dropped 0 bases, with 16 bases sitting between them. Germline CDR1 and CDR2: SGHTA and FQGTGA. CDR3 sequence (DNA): TGTGCCAGCAGCCCCGTCGGGTTAACAGTGAACACTGAAGCTTTCTTT. Amino acid sequence: CASSPVGLTVNTEAFF. The entire variable domain, with the rest obtained from reference TRBV7-3 and TRBJ1-1, is as follows: GAGVSQTPSNKVTEKGKYVELRCDPISGHTALYWYRQSLGQGPEFLIYFQGTGAADDSGLPNDRFFAVRPEGSVSTLKIQRTERGDSAVYLCASSPVGLTVNTEAFFGQGTRLTVV.

This clonotype showed up just a few times. This chain's CDR3 is CAGRSGANQPQHF. The DNA for the CDR3 is TGTGCCGGCCGATCAGGGGCAAATCAGCCCCAGCATTTT. The rearrangement joins TRBV6-2 or TRBV6-3 to TRBJ1-5, with D possibly being TRBD1 (6 bases). Trimming took off 11 bases at V and 4 bases at J, with 15 bases between the two ends. Germline-derived CDR1 and CDR2 are MNHEY and SVGEGT. This CDR3 is built from 13 residues.

This chain joins TRBV7-8 and TRBJ2-5; D may be TRBD2 (6 bases). Germline V gene sequence: CDR1 SGHVS, CDR2 FQNEAQ. V was cut by 10 bases and J by 2 bases, with 11 bases left in between. CDR3 length: 12 residues. The CDR3 DNA sequence: TGTGCCAACGCGGACTATCAAGAGACCCAGTACTTC. Amino acids: CANADYQETQYF.

In this sample, this clonotype turned up many times. The chain carries TRBV10-2 and TRBJ2-3; 9 nucleotides match TRBD1. V lost 0 bases and J lost 4; bases outside the gene matches: 2. Germline lookup yields CDR1 WSHSY and CDR2 SAAADI. The CDR3 runs 15 residues. The CDR3 protein is CASSESRQGADTQYF. The CDR3 DNA is TGCGCCAGCAGTGAGTCGAGACAGGGGGCAGATACGCAGTATTTT.

A few counts support this clonotype. V is TRBV9 and J is TRBJ2-3; D possibly corresponds to TRBD1 (5 bases). The CDR3 covers 18 residues. Trimming took off 4 bases at V and 2 bases at J, with 23 bases between the two ends. Germline CDR1 is SGDLS and CDR2 is YYNGEE. CDR3 residues: CASSKEQDPSLDTDTQYF. DNA for the CDR3: TGTGCCAGCAGCAAGGAACAGGACCCCTCCCTAGACACAGATACGCAGTATTTT.

The V call is TRBV20-1, the J call TRBJ2-7, with 12 bases lining up with TRBD2. Per the germline V gene, CDR1 is DFQATT and CDR2 is SNEGSKA (reference sequence). The CDR3 runs to 13 residues. Trimming removed 6 bases from V and 6 bases from J; junction bases left unmatched: 6. In nucleotides, the CDR3 is TGCAGTGCCCGACTAGCGGGAGCCAGCGAGCAGTACTTC. Translation: CSARLAGASEQYF.

The table lists this clonotype with a few counts. This chain joins TRBV15 and TRBJ2-1; D may match TRBD1 or TRBD2 (5 bases each). Germline V gene data show CDR1 as LNHNV and CDR2 as YYDKDF (reference sequence). V was shortened by 0 bases and J by 4 bases, with 10 bases between the two germline ends. The CDR3 contains 15 residues. As DNA, the CDR3 is TGTGCCACCAGCAGAGACCGGGGCAGGTACAATGAGCAGTTCTTC. Its protein product is CATSRDRGRYNEQFF.

This rearrangement joins TRBV10-2 to TRBJ2-7, with D maybe TRBD1 (6 bases). This CDR3 comprises 14 residues. V was clipped by 0 bases and J by 2 bases, with 8 bases between them. From germline, CDR1 is WSHSY and CDR2 SAAADI. CDR3 region: CASSESDRTYEQYF. DNA of the CDR3: TGCGCCAGCAGTGAGTCGGACAGAACCTACGAGCAGTACTTC.

The J gene is TRBJ1-5, the V gene TRBV20-1; D is undetermined. Trimming pared 0 bases from V and 2 bases from J, leaving 11 bases between. Germline loops: CDR1 DFQATT, CDR2 SNEGSKA (reference sequence). The CDR3 runs to 15 residues. The CDR3 sequence: CSARDAGSGNQPQHF. DNA of the CDR3: TGCAGTGCTAGAGATGCAGGAAGTGGCAATCAGCCCCAGCATTTT.

This clonotype turned up a few times. This chain connects TRBV11-2 to TRBJ2-7, with D perhaps TRBD2 (5 bases). Trimming removed 1 base from V and 2 bases from J, with 9 bases in between. The germline V gene encodes CDR1 SGHAT and CDR2 FQNNGV. The length of the CDR3 is 14 residues. This CDR3 reads CASSLAGLTYEQYF. Here the CDR3 DNA reads TGTGCCAGCAGCTTAGCGGGGTTGACCTACGAGCAGTACTTC. The entire variable domain, with the rest obtained from reference TRBV11-2 and TRBJ2-7, is as follows: EAGVAQSPRYKIIEKRQSVAFWCNPISGHATLYWYQQILGQGPKLLIQFQNNGVVDDSQLPKDRFSAERLKGVDSTLKIQPAKLEDSAVYLCASSLAGLTYEQYFGPGTRLTVT.

As DNA, the CDR3 is TGTGCCACCCAAAAGGGGCAGGGGGCTGGTGAGCAGTACTTC. Amino acids: CATQKGQGAGEQYF. The chain carries TRBV19 and TRBJ2-7; 8 bases line up with TRBD1. Germline-derived CDR1 and CDR2 are LNHDA and SQIVND (reference sequence). The CDR3 runs 14 residues. With 10 bases clipped from V and 7 bases from J, the junction kept 15 bases outside the gene matches.

There are a few counts of this clonotype. The J gene is TRBJ1-1, the V gene TRBV12-3 or TRBV12-4; no clear D. V lost 3 bases and J 7 bases, leaving 9 bases between the germline ends. The CDR3 has 12 residues. The CDR3 bases are TGTGCCAGCAGTTTTACAACTTTTGAAGCTTTCTTT. It translates to CASSFTTFEAFF.

This clonotype was seen repeatedly, ten times or more. The genes are TRBV12-3 or TRBV12-4 and TRBJ2-7; D may be TRBD1 (6 bases). CDR3 length: 13 amino acids. The ends were cut back, 5 bases at V and 2 bases at J, with 10 bases in the middle. CDR3 sequence (DNA): TGTGCCAGCAGTGTAGGGGGTACCTACGAGCAGTACTTC. It translates to CASSVGGTYEQYF.

This clonotype was seen only a few times. The chain combines TRBV12-3 or TRBV12-4 with TRBJ1-6; D perhaps matches TRBD1 (5 bases). The CDR3 is 13 amino acids. The ends were cut back, 2 bases at V and 10 bases at J, with 9 bases in the middle. The CDR3 loop reads CASSLLGDSPLHF. Here the CDR3 DNA reads TGTGCCAGCAGTTTATTGGGGGACTCACCCCTCCACTTT.

Only a few counts were recorded for this clonotype. This chain joins TRBV12-3 or TRBV12-4 and TRBJ1-2; tentative D call: TRBD1 (6 bases). This CDR3 region has 12 residues. Trimming left V 5 bases short and J 10 bases short, with 14 bases between. The CDR3 loop reads CASSIDRFDYTF. CDR3 coding DNA: TGTGCCAGCAGTATAGACAGGTTTGACTACACCTTC.

This CDR3 reads CASRQGFSEAFF. Written as DNA, the CDR3 is TGTGCCAGCCGACAGGGGTTTTCTGAAGCTTTCTTT. The J gene is TRBJ1-1, the V gene TRBV12-3 or TRBV12-4, with TRBD1 matching 8 bases. V was clipped by 8 bases and J by 6 bases; unmatched bases: 5. The length of the CDR3 is 12 residues.